Presented here are 18 T cell receptor beta chains from one specimen sequenced in a study of human T cells and chemical hapten exposure. TCRdb reanalysed the RACE reads using MiXCR and keeps one entry per CDR3 protein. Among about 57,000 distinct CDR3 sequences listed, about 9.3% were seen once. Time point defined: patch test 1, 2 weeks after DPC sensitization. As for treatment: therapeutic diphenylcyclopropenone sensitization with weekly scalp DPC. Sequences were derived from whole blood, sampled in connection with sensitization to the hapten diphenylcyclopropenone (DPC). These receptor sequences come from a middle-aged woman with alopecia areata. Some clones in this sample may be carry-over from other donors' samples.

This clonotype has more than one count but fewer than ten. The J gene is TRBJ2-1, the V gene TRBV7-2, with 7 bases matching TRBD2. This CDR3 has 15 residues. Germline trimming cut 5 bases from V and 4 bases from J; bases unmatched to any gene: 8. Germline lookup yields CDR1 SGHTA and CDR2 FQGNSA. CDR3 in amino acids: CASSAWSGDYNEQFF. DNA of the CDR3: TGTGCCAGCAGCGCCTGGAGCGGGGATTACAATGAGCAGTTCTTC.

The chain has TRBV2 and TRBJ2-2, with D tentatively TRBD1 (6 bases). V was trimmed by 8 bases and J by 0 bases, leaving 10 bases between them. Germline CDR1 is SNHLY and CDR2 is FYNNEI. The CDR3 loop spans 14 amino acids. The CDR3 region is CASQGIPNTGELFF. In DNA form, the CDR3 reads TGTGCCAGCCAGGGGATTCCGAACACCGGGGAGCTGTTTTTT.

This clonotype was seen repeatedly, ten times or more. The rearrangement links TRBV12-3 or TRBV12-4 to TRBJ2-7; 8 positions agree with TRBD2. The CDR3 is made up of 14 amino acids. Losses at the gene ends were 3 bases for V and 3 bases for J; bases not matched to a gene: 4. The CDR3: CASSLAGGLYEQYF. CDR3 in DNA: TGTGCCAGCAGTTTGGCGGGGGGCCTCTACGAGCAGTACTTC.

This clonotype has only a few counts. CDR3 loop: CASSTDRPNTEAFF. The CDR3 region has the DNA TGTGCCAGCAGTACTGACCGCCCGAACACTGAAGCTTTCTTT. This rearrangement joins TRBV6-5 to TRBJ1-1; no reliable D call. Germline CDR1 is MNHEY and CDR2 is SVGAGI. Between the trimmed V and J ends, which lost 5 bases and 1 base, there was a span of 11 bases. The CDR3 contains 14 residues.

This clonotype was seen more than once but under ten times. The CDR3 nucleotides read TGCAGTGCTAGAGATATCAGGCCACCGCCCCACTACGAGCAGTACTTC. It yields the protein CSARDIRPPPHYEQYF. The chain joins TRBV20-1 to TRBJ2-7; the D is unclear. CDR1 and CDR2 (germline): DFQATT, SNEGSKA (reference sequence). The CDR3 covers 16 residues. V dropped 0 bases and J dropped 3 bases, with 18 bases sitting between them.

This clonotype occurred many times. The chain links TRBV18 to TRBJ1-6; D is perhaps TRBD1 (6 bases). Trimming left V 3 bases short and J 8 bases short, with 11 bases between. Germline-derived CDR1 and CDR2 are KGHSH and LQKENI. This CDR3 contains 14 residues. CDR3 sequence: CASSPRDKDSPLHF. The CDR3 nucleotides read TGTGCCAGCTCACCCCGGGACAAAGATTCACCCCTCCACTTT.

The chain is built from TRBV4-3 and TRBJ2-7; 9 nucleotides align to TRBD1. CDR3 length equals 14 residues. Trimming took 1 base from V and 7 from J; bases not matched to a gene: 5. Germline V gene data show CDR1 as LGHNA and CDR2 as YSLEER. The CDR3 here is CASSQVQGAWEQYF. CDR3 nucleotides: TGCGCCAGCAGCCAAGTACAGGGGGCGTGGGAGCAGTACTTC.

This clonotype is deemed medium-sized. J is TRBJ2-7 and V is TRBV7-9; no clear D. Germline CDR1 is SEHNR and CDR2 is FQNEAQ (reference sequence). The CDR3 spans 14 residues. V was cut by 1 base and J by 1 base, with 8 bases left in between. The CDR3 spells CASSLGGVSYEQYF. The CDR3, as DNA: TGTGCCAGCAGCTTAGGTGGGGTTTCCTACGAGCAGTACTTC.

This clonotype has at least ten counts. The chain is built from TRBV7-9 and TRBJ1-1; D unresolved. Deletions cut 2 bases from V and 7 bases from J, with 20 bases between. The CDR3 runs 16 residues. The germline CDR1 and CDR2 sequences are SEHNR and FQNEAQ (reference sequence). The CDR3: CASSLKPIQDTIEAFF. CDR3 bases: TGTGCCAGCAGCTTAAAGCCTATCCAGGATACTATTGAAGCTTTCTTT. The whole variable domain, remainder taken from reference TRBV7-9 and TRBJ1-1, is DTGVSQNPRHKITKRGQNVTFRCDPISEHNRLYWYRQTLGQGPEFLTYFQNEAQLEKSRLLSDRFSAERPKGSFSTLEIQRTEQGDSAMYLCASSLKPIQDTIEAFFGQGTRLTVV.

This clonotype showed up many times. The chain joins TRBV4-1 to TRBJ2-7, with 7 nucleotides matching TRBD1. The CDR3 sequence is 12 residues long. V dropped 6 bases and J dropped 7; count of bases not matched to a gene: 6. CDR1 MGHRA and CDR2 YSYEKL come from the germline V gene. The CDR3, as DNA: TGCGCCAGCAGTCTGACAGGGAGTGAGCAGTACTTC. Translating gives CASSLTGSEQYF.

The V and J genes are TRBV9 and TRBJ2-3, with 12 bases matching TRBD2. The germline gives CDR1 SGDLS, CDR2 YYNGEE. The CDR3 is 19 residues long. The V gene end was trimmed by 3 bases and the J gene end by 0 bases; junction bases not matched to a gene: 11. This chain's CDR3 is CASSASYGTSGLSTDTQYF. The CDR3 DNA sequence: TGTGCCAGCAGCGCCTCTTACGGGACTAGCGGGCTTAGCACAGATACGCAGTATTTT.

As for this clonotype: Given a much more abundant clone one base away, this may be a read error. J is TRBJ2-5 and V is TRBV5-1, with D possibly called TRBD1 or TRBD2 (6 bases each). This CDR3 is 14 amino acids long. CDR1 and CDR2 from the germline V gene are SGHRS and YFSETQ. CDR3 protein: CTSSPGASQETQYF. The DNA of the CDR3 is TGCACCAGCAGCCCGGGGGCCAGTCAAGAGACCCAGTACTTC.

This clonotype was observed a few times. The chain has TRBV7-8 and TRBJ2-2; 7 positions match TRBD1. The CDR3 sequence is 14 residues long. The junction had 1 base not matched to a gene; V was cut back by 1 base and J by 5 bases. CDR1 SGHVS and CDR2 FQNEAQ come from the germline V gene. The CDR3, as DNA: TGTGCCAGCAGCTTAGACAGGGGAACCGGGGAGCTGTTTTTT. Translation gives CASSLDRGTGELFF. The whole variable domain, remainder taken from reference TRBV7-8 and TRBJ2-2, is GAGVSQSPRYKVAKRGQDVALRCDPISGHVSLFWYQQALGQGPEFLTYFQNEAQLDKSGLPSDRFFAERPEGSVSTLKIQRTQQEDSAVYLCASSLDRGTGELFFGEGSRLTVL.

This clonotype has at least ten counts. The rearrangement joins TRBV7-2 to TRBJ2-3, with a weak D call TRBD1 (6 bases). The CDR3 totals 14 residues. In germline, CDR1 is SGHTA, CDR2 FQGNSA. V was pared by 3 bases and J by 6 bases, with 13 bases between. CDR3 nucleotide sequence: TGTGCCAGCAGCTTGGGCGTGGGGGCCGATACGCAGTATTTT. It is translated as CASSLGVGADTQYF.

This clonotype was recorded many times. The chain is built from TRBV11-2 and TRBJ2-2, with 7 bases that match TRBD2. Germline-derived CDR1 and CDR2 are SGHAT and FQNNGV. With V trimmed by 3 bases and J by 5 bases, 6 bases remained unmatched. This CDR3 spans 15 amino acids. The CDR3, as DNA: TGTGCCAGCAGCTTCGGACTAGTCGAGACCGGGGAGCTGTTTTTT. Its protein is CASSFGLVETGELFF.

The sample holds many counts of this clonotype. The rearrangement joins TRBV18 to TRBJ1-2; D ambiguous. V dropped 6 bases and J dropped 5 bases, with 13 bases sitting between them. Germline V gives CDR1 KGHSH, CDR2 LQKENI. The CDR3 sequence is 13 residues long. CDR3 sequence: CASSPRGRYGYTF. The CDR3 DNA sequence: TGTGCCAGCTCCCCCCGGGGTCGATATGGCTACACCTTC.

This clonotype was counted only a few times. This rearrangement joins TRBV7-2 to TRBJ1-1; D remains ambiguous. CDR3 length: 12 residues. The V end lost 8 bases, the J end lost 7 bases, and 14 bases lay between the germline ends. Germline loops: CDR1 SGHTA, CDR2 FQGNSA. In DNA form, the CDR3 reads TGTGCCAGCGGCCTCCTGAGAAATGAAGCTTTCTTT. It encodes CASGLLRNEAFF. The complete variable domain, with remaining parts taken from reference TRBV7-2 and TRBJ1-1, reads GAGVSQSPSNKVTEKGKDVELRCDPISGHTALYWYRQSLGQGLEFLIYFQGNSAPDKSGLPSDRFSAERTGGSVSTLTIQRTQQEDSAVYLCASGLLRNEAFFGQGTRLTVV.

V usage is TRBV7-6 and J usage is TRBJ2-3; D not certain. Per the germline V gene, CDR1 is SGHVS and CDR2 is FNYEAQ. Trimming removed 5 bases from V and 6 bases from J, with 15 bases in between. The CDR3 runs to 14 residues. The CDR3 reads CASSPAGYMDTQYF. The CDR3 nucleotides are TGTGCCAGCAGCCCTGCCGGGTACATGGATACGCAGTATTTT.